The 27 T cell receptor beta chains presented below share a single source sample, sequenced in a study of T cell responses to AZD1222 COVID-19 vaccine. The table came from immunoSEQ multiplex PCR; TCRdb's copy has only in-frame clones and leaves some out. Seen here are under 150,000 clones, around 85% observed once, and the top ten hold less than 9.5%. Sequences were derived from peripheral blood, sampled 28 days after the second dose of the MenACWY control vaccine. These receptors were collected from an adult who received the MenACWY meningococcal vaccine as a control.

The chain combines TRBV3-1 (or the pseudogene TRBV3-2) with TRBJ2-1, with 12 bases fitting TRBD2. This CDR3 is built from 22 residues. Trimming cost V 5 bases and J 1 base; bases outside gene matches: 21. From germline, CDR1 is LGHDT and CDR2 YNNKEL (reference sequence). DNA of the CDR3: TGTGCCAGCAGCTGGGACAGGGTTAGTCCTAGCGGGAGGGTGTGGTCCTACAATGAGCAGTTCTTC. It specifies CASSWDRVSPSGRVWSYNEQFF.

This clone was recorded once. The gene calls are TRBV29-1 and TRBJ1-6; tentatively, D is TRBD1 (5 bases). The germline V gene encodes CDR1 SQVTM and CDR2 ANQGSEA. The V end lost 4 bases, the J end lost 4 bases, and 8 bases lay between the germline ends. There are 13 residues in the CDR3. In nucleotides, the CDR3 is TGCAGCGTTGCACAGGATTATAATTCACCCCTCCACTTT. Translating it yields CSVAQDYNSPLHF.

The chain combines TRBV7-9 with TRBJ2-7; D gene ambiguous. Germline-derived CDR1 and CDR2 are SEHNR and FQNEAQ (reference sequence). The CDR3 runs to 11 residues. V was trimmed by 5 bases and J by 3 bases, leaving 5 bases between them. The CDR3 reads CASSGRYEQYF. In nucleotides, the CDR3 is TGTGCCAGCAGCGGGCGCTACGAGCAGTACTTC.

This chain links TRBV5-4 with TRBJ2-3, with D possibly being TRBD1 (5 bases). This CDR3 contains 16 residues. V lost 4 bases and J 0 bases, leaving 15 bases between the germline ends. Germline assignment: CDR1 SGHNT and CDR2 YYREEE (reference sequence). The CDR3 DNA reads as TGTGCCAGCAGCCCCAAGAGACAGAGTAGCACAGATACGCAGTATTTT. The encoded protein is CASSPKRQSSTDTQYF.

CDR3 nucleotide sequence: TGTGCCAGCAGCCAACGGGACTGTTACGAGCAGTACGTC. It translates to CASSQRDCYEQYV. The chain uses TRBV3-1 (or the pseudogene TRBV3-2) and TRBJ2-7, with TRBD2 as a possible D gene (6 bases). The germline V gene has CDR1 LGHDT and CDR2 YNNKEL (reference sequence). The V end lost 2 bases, the J end lost 4 bases, and 9 bases lay between the germline ends. The CDR3 extends over 13 amino acids.

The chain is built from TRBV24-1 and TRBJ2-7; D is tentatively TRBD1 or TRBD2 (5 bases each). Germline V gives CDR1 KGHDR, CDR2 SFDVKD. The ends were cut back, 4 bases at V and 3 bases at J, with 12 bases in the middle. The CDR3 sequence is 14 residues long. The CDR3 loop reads CATSEPGRSYEQYF. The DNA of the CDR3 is TGTGCCACCAGTGAACCGGGACGGAGCTACGAGCAGTACTTC.

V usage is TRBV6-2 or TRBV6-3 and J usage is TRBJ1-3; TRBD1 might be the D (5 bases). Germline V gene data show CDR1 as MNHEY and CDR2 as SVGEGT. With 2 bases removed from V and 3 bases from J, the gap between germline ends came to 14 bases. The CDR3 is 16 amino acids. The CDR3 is CASSYRGSTGGNTIYF. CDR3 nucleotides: TGTGCCAGCAGTTACCGGGGCTCGACGGGTGGAAACACCATATATTTT.

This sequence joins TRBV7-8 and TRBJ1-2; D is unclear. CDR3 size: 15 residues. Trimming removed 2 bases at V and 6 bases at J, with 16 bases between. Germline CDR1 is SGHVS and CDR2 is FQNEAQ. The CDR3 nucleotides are TGTGCCAGCAGCTTAAGGGTCTTCTTTGAGGATGGCTACACCTTC. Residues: CASSLRVFFEDGYTF.

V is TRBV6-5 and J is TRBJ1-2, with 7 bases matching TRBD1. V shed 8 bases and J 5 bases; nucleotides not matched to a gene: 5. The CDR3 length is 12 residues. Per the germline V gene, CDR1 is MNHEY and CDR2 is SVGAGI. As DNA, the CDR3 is TGTGCCAGCTGGACAGGCCGATATGGCTACACCTTC. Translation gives CASWTGRYGYTF.

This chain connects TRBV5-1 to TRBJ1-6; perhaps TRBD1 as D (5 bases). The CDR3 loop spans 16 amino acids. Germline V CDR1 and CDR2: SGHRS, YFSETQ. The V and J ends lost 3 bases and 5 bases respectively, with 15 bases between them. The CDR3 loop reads CASSSTTGANNSPLHF. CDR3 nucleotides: TGCGCCAGCAGCTCAACAACAGGAGCCAATAATTCACCCCTCCACTTT. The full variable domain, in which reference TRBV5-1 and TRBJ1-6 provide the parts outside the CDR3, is KAGVTQTPRYLIKTRGQQVTLSCSPISGHRSVSWYQQTPGQGLQFLFEYFSETQRNKGNFPGRFSGRQFSNSRSEMNVSTLELGDSALYLCASSSTTGANNSPLHFGNGTRLTVT.

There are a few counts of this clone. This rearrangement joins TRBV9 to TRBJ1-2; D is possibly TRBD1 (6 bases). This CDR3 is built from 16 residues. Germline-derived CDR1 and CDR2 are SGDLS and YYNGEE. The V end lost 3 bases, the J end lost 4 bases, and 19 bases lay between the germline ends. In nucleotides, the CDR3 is TGTGCCAGCAGCGAGTCCCCAACAGGGTTGGGCTATGGCTACACCTTC. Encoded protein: CASSESPTGLGYGYTF.

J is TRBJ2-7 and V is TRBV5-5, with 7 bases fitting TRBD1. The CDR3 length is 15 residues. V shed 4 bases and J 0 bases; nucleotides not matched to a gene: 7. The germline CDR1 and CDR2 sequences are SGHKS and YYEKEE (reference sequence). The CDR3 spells CASSRTGTDSYEQYV. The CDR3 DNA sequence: TGTGCCAGCAGCAGAACCGGGACAGACTCCTACGAGCAGTACGTC.

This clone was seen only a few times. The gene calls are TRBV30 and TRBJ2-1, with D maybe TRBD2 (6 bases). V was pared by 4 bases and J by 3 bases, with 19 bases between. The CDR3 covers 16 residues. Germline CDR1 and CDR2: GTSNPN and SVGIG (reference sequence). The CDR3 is CAWIYGSAGNYNEQFF. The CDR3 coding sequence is TGTGCCTGGATTTACGGGAGCGCAGGCAACTACAATGAGCAGTTCTTC.

CDR3 in DNA: TGTGCCAGCAGTTTTTCTGCGAATGAAAAACTGTTTTTT. It is translated as CASSFSANEKLFF. The chain recombines TRBV28 with TRBJ1-4; D call uncertain. The CDR3 has 13 residues. V gave up 3 bases and J gave up 5 bases, with 7 bases separating them. Germline CDR1 reads MDHEN; CDR2 reads SYDVKM.

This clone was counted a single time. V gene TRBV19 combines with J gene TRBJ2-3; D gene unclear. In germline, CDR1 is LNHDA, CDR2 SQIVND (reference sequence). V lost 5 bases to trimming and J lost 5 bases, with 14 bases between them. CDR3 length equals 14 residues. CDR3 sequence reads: CASSPRLPQDTQYF. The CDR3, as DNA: TGTGCCAGTAGTCCTCGACTCCCGCAAGATACGCAGTATTTT.

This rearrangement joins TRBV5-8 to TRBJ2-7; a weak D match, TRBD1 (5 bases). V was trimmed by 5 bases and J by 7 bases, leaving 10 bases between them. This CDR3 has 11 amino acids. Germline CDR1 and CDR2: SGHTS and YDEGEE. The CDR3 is CASRGVGEQYF. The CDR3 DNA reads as TGTGCCAGCAGAGGGGTAGGGGAGCAGTACTTC.

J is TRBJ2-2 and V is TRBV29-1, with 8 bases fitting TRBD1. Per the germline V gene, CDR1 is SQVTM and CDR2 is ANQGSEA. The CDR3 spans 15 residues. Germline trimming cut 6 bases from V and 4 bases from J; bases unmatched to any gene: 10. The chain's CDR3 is CSVPDRGKSTGELFF. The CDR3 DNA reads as TGCAGCGTCCCCGACAGGGGTAAAAGCACCGGGGAGCTGTTTTTT.

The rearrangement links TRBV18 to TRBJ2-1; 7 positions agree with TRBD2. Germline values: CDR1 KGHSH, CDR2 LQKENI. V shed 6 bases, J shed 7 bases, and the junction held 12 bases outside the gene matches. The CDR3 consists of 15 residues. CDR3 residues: CASSSEAGGWNEQFF. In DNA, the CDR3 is TGTGCCAGCTCCTCCGAGGCCGGGGGGTGGAATGAGCAGTTCTTC.

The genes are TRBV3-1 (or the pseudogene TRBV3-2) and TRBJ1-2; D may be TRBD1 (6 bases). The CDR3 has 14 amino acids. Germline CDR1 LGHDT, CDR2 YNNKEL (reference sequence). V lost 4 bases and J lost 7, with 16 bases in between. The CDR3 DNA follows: TGTGCCAGCAGCCCAAACCGGGGGGCGGGTGGCTACACCTTC. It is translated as CASSPNRGAGGYTF.

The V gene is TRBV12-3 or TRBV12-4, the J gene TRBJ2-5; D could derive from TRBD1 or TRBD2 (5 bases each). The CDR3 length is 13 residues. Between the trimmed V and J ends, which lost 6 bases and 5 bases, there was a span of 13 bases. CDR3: CASSLIEGETQYF. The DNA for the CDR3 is TGTGCCAGCAGCTTAATAGAGGGGGAGACCCAGTACTTC.

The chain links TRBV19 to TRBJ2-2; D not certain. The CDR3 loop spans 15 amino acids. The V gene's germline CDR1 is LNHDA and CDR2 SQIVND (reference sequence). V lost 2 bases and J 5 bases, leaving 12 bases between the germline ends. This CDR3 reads CASSINSQKTGELFF. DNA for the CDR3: TGTGCCAGTAGTATAAATTCGCAGAAGACCGGGGAGCTGTTTTTT.

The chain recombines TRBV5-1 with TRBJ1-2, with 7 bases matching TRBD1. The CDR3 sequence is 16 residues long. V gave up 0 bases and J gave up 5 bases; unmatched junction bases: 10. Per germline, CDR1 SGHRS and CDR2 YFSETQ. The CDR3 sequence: CASSLEGDSSYYGYTF. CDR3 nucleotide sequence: TGCGCCAGCAGCTTGGAAGGGGACAGTTCTTATTATGGCTACACCTTC.

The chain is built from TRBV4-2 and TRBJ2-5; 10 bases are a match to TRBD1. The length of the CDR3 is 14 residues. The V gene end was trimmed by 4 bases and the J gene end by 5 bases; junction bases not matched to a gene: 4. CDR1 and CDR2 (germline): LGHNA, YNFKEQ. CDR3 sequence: CASSPGQGKETQYF. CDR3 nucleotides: TGTGCCAGCAGCCCGGGACAGGGGAAGGAGACCCAGTACTTC.

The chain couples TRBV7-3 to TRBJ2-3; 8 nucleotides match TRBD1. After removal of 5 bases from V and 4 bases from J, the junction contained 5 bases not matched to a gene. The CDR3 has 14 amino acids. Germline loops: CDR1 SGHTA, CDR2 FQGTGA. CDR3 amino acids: CASSQDRDADTQYF. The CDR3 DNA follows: TGTGCCAGCAGCCAGGACAGGGACGCAGATACGCAGTATTTT.

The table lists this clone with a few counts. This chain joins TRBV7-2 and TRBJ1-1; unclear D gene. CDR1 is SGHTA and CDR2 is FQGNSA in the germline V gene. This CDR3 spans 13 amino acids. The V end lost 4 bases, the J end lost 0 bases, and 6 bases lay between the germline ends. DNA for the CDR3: TGTGCCAGCAGCTCGAGTATGAACACTGAAGCTTTCTTT. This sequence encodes CASSSSMNTEAFF.

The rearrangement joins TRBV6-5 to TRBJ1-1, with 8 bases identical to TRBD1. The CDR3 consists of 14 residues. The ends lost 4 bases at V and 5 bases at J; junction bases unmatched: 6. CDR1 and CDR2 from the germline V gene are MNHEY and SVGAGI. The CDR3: CASSLGQALTEAFF. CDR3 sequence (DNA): TGTGCCAGCAGTTTGGGACAGGCTTTGACTGAAGCTTTCTTT.

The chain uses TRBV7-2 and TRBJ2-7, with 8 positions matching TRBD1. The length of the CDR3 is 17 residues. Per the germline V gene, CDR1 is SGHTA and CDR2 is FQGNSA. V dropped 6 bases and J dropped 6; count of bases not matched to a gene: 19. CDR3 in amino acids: CASRNQGTGPISIEQYF. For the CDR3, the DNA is TGTGCCAGCAGAAACCAAGGGACAGGACCCATCTCGATCGAGCAGTACTTC.